This T cell receptor beta chain is from a study of vaccination effects on CD4 cells after COVID-19. TCRdb keeps only in-frame clones here, not all; method: immunoSEQ multiplex PCR. The top ten clones hold about 5.7% of a sample with 20,000 to 25,000 clones, more than 80% of them seen once. As for this clone: Its antigen is undetermined.

Antigen-specific CD4+ T cells were expanded (with viral peptide pools) by the ViraFEST assay ahead of sequencing. Isolation of CD4+ T cells took place after 10 days of culture. Participants got two doses of BNT162b2 or mRNA-1273 vaccine. This sequence was found in a human donor who received a COVID-19 vaccine. Some clones in this sample may be carry-over from other donors' samples. The sample here was CD4+ T cells from PBMCs cultured with SARS-CoV-2 spike peptides, taken after COVID-19 vaccination.

CDR3 in DNA: TGTGCCTGGAGTGTCTCACTAGCCCGGGAGACCCAGTACTTC. It codes for CAWSVSLARETQYF. The rearrangement uses TRBV30 and TRBJ2-5, with a tentative D call TRBD2 (6 bases). The V gene's germline CDR1 is GTSNPN and CDR2 SVGIG (reference sequence). CDR3 length equals 14 residues. V gave up 0 bases and J gave up 5 bases, with 13 bases separating them.